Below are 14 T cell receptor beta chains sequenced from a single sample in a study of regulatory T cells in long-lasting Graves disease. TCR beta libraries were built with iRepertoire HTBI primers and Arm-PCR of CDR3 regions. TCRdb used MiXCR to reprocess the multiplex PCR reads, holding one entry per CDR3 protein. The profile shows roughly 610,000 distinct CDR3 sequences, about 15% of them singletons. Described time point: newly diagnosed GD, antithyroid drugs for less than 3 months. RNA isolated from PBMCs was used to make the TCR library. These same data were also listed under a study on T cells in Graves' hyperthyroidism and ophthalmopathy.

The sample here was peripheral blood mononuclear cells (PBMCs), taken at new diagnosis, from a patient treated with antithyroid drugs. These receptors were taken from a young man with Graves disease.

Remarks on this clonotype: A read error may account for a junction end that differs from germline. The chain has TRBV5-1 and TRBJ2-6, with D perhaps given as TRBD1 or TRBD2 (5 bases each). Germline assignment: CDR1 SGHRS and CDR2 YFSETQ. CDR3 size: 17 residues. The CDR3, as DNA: TGCGCCAGCAGCATCCGGGACGGTTACTCTGGGGCCAACCTCCTGACTTTC. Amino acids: CASSIRDGYSGANLLTF.

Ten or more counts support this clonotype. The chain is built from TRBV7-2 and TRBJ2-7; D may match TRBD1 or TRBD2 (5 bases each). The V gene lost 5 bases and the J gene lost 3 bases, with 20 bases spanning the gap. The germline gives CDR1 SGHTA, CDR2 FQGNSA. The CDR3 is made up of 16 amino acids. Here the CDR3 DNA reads TGTGCCAGCAGCCAAAATGTCGGGGCGCCGGACTACGAGCAGTACTTC. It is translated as CASSQNVGAPDYEQYF.

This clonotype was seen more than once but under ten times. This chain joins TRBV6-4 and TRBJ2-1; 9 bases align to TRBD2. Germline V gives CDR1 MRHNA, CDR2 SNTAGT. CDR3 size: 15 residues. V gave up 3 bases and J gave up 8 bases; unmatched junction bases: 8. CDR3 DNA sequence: TGTGCCAGCAGTGAATCGGGTAGCGGGAGAGATGAGCAGTTCTTC. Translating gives CASSESGSGRDEQFF.

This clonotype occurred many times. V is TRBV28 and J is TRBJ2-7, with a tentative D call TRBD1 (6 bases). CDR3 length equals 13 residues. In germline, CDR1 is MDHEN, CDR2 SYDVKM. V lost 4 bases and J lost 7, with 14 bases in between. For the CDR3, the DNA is TGTGCCAGCAGTTCCACGGGACAACGGGAGCAGTACTTC. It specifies CASSSTGQREQYF.

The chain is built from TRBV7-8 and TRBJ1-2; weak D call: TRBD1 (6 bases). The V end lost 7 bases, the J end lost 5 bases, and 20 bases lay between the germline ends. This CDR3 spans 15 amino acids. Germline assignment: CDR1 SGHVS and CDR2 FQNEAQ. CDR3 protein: CASTSAGQGKYGYTF. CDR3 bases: TGTGCCAGCACCTCAGCAGGGCAGGGGAAATATGGCTACACCTTC.

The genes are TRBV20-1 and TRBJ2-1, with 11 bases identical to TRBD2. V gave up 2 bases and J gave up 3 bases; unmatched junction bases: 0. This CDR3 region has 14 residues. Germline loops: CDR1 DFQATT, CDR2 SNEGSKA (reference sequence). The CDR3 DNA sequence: TGCAGTGCTAGAACTAGCGGGAGCTACAATGAGCAGTTCTTC. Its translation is CSARTSGSYNEQFF.

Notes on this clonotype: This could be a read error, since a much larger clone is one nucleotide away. CDR3 in amino acids: CASRMGGADNEQFF. Here the CDR3 DNA reads TGCGCCAGCCGCATGGGGGGGGCCGACAATGAGCAGTTCTTC. The chain couples TRBV5-1 to TRBJ2-1; a possible D gene is TRBD2 (7 bases). Germline V gene lookup returns CDR1 SGHRS and CDR2 YFSETQ. The CDR3 extends over 14 amino acids. Trimming took off 7 bases at V and 5 bases at J, with 16 bases between the two ends.

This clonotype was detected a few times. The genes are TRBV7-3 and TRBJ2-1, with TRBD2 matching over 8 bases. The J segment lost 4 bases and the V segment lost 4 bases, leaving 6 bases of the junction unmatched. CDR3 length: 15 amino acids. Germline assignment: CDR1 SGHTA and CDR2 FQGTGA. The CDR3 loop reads CASSWVAGRYNEQFF. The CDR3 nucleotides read TGTGCCAGCAGCTGGGTAGCGGGACGGTACAATGAGCAGTTCTTC. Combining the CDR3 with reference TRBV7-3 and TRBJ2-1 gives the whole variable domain GAGVSQTPSNKVTEKGKYVELRCDPISGHTALYWYRQSLGQGPEFLIYFQGTGAADDSGLPNDRFFAVRPEGSVSTLKIQRTERGDSAVYLCASSWVAGRYNEQFFGPGTRLTVL.

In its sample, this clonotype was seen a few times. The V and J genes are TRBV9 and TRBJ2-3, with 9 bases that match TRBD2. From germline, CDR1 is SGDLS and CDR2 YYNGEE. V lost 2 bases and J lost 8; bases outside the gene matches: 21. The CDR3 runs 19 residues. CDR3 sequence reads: CASSVNPGTSPSDLSTQYF. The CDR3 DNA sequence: TGTGCCAGCAGCGTGAATCCCGGGACTAGCCCATCGGATCTAAGTACGCAGTATTTT.

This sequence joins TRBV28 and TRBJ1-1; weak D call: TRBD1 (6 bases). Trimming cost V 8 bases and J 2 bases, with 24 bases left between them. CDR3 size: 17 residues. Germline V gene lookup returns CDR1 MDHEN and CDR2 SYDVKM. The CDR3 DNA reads TGTGCCAGCTCTAGCGGGAGCCGCGGGACACCAAACACTGAAGCTTTCTTT. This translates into CASSSGSRGTPNTEAFF.

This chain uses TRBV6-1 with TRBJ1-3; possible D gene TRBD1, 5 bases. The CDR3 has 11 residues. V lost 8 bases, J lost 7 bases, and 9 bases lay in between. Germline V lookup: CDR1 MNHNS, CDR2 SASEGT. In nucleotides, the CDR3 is TGTGCCAGCCTGCGGGGGAACACCATATATTTT. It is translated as CASLRGNTIYF.

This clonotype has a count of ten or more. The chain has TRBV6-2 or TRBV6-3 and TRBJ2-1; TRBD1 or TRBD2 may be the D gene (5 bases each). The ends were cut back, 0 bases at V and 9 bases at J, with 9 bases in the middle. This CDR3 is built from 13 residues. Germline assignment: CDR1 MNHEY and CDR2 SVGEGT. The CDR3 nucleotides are TGTGCCAGCAGTTACTCGGGGGTCACTGAGCAGTTCTTC. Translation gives CASSYSGVTEQFF.

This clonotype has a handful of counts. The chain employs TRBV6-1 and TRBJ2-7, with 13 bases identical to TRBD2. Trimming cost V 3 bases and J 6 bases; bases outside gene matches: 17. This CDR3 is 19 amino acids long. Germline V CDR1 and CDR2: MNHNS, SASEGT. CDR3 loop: CASSERTGTSGERRVEQYF. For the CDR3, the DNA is TGTGCCAGCAGTGAGCGCACCGGGACTAGCGGGGAGCGGAGGGTCGAGCAGTACTTC.

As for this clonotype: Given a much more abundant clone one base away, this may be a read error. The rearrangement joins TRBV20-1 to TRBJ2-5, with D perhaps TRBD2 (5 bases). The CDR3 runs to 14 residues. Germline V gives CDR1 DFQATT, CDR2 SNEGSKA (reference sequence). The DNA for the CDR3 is TGCAGCGCCGAAGTCTGGAGGTCCCAAGGGACCCAGTACTTC. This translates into CSAEVWRSQGTQYF.